The T cell receptor (beta chain) described here comes from a study of T cell responses to AZD1222 COVID-19 vaccine. General study points: The study found vaccine-associated CD4 TCRs spanning spike, dominant at 160-218 and 743-854. Nearly half of the spike-specific TCRs reportedly recognize variant regions that carry no mutations. Just 6 or 7 AZD1222 recipients were seropositive at baseline.

This table comes from immunoSEQ multiplex PCR, and its TCRdb copy is limited to in-frame clones, with some not included. This repertoire shows 100,000 to 150,000 clones, more than 75% found once; its top ten account for 3.5%. Pooling was applied to second doses at about 4 or about 12 weeks. Concerning this clone itself: Its antigen is not known.

The CDR3 spans 15 residues. The V gene's germline CDR1 is SNHLY and CDR2 FYNNEI. V was trimmed by 3 bases and J by 3 bases, leaving 11 bases between them. The sample was peripheral blood, taken 28 days after the second AZD1222 dose. The chain recombines TRBV2 with TRBJ2-2; D could derive from TRBD1 or TRBD2 (7 bases each). The origin of this receptor is an adult who received the AZD1222 COVID-19 vaccine. The CDR3 DNA is TGTGCCAGCAGTGAGGCAGGGGGGGACACCGGGGAGCTGTTTTTT. It is translated as CASSEAGGDTGELFF. The whole variable domain, remainder taken from reference TRBV2 and TRBJ2-2, is EPEVTQTPSHQVTQMGQEVILRCVPISNHLYFYWYRQILGQKVEFLVSFYNNEISEKSEIFDDQFSVERPDGSNFTLKIRSTKLEDSAMYFCASSEAGGDTGELFFGEGSRLTVL.